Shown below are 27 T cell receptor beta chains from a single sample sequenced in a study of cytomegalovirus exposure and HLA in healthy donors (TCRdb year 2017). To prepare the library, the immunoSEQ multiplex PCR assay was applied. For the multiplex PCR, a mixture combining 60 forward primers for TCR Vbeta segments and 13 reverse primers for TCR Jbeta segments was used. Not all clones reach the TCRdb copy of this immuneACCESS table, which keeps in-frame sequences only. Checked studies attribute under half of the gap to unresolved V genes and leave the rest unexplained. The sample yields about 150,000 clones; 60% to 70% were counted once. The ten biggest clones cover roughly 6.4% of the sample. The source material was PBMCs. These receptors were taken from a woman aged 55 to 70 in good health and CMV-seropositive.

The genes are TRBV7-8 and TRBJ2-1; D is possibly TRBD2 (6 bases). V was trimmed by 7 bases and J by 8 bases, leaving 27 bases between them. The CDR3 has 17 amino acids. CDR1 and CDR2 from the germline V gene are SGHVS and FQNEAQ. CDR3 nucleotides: TGTGCCAGCATGCCAAATTTAGGGCAGGGCGGGAAGGATGAGCAGTTCTTC. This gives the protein CASMPNLGQGGKDEQFF.

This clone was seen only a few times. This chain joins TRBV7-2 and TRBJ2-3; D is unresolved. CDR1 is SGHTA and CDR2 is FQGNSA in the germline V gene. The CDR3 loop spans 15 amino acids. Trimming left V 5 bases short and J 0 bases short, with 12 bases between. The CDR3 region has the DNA TGTGCCAGCAGCCAAGGAGCCGTAAGCACAGATACGCAGTATTTT. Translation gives CASSQGAVSTDTQYF.

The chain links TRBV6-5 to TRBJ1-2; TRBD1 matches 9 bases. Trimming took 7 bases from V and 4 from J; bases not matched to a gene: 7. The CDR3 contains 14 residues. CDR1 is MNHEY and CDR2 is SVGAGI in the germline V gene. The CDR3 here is CASTRTGATYGYTF. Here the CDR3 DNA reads TGTGCCAGCACCCGGACAGGGGCGACCTATGGCTACACCTTC.

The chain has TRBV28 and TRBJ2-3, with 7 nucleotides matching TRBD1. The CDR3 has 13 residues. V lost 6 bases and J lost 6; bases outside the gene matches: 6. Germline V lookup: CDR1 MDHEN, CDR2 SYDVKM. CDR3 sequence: CASRTGNLDTQYF. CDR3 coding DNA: TGTGCCAGCAGGACAGGGAACTTGGATACGCAGTATTTT. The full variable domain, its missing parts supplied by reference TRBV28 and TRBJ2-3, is DVKVTQSSRYLVKRTGEKVFLECVQDMDHENMFWYRQDPGLGLRLIYFSYDVKMKEKGDIPEGYSVSREKKERFSLILESASTNQTSMYLCASRTGNLDTQYFGPGTRLTVL.

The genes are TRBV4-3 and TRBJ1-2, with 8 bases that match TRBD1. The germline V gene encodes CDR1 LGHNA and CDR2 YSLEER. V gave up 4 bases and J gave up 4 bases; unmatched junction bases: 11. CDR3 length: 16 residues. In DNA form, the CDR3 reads TGCGCCAGCAGCCGGGAAACAGGGGGGAATGTCTATGGCTACACCTTC. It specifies CASSRETGGNVYGYTF.

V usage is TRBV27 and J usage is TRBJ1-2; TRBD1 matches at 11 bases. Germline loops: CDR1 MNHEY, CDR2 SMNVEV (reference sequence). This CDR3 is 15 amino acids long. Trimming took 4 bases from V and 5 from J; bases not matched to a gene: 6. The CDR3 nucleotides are TGTGCCAGCAGTTCGGGACAGGGGGGGCTTTATGGCTACACCTTC. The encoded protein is CASSSGQGGLYGYTF.

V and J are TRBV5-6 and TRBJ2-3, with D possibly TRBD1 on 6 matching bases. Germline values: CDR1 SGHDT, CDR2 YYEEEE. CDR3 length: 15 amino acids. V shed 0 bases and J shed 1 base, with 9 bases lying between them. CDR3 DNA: TGTGCCAGCAGCTTGGAAGGGGGTGGCACAGATACGCAGTATTTT. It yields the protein CASSLEGGGTDTQYF.

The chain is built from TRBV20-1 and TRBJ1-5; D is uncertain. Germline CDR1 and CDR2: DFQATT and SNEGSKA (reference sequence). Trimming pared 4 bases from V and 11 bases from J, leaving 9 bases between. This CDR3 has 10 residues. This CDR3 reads CSAIREAQHF. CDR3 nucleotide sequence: TGCAGTGCTATTAGGGAGGCCCAGCATTTT.

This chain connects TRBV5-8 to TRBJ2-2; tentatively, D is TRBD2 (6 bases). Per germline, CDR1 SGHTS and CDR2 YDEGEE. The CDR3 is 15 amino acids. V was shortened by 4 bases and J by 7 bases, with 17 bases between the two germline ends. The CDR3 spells CASSPGVGGFGELFF. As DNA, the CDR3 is TGTGCCAGCAGCCCGGGGGTTGGAGGCTTCGGGGAGCTGTTTTTT.

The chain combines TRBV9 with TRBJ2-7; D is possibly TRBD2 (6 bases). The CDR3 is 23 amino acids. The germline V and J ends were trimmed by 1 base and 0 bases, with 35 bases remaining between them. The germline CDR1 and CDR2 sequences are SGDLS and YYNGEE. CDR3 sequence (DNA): TGTGCCAGCAGCGTATTCCTCGGGGCAGCCCCTAGCCGGGGGAAGACGGGCTCCTACGAGCAGTACTTC. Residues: CASSVFLGAAPSRGKTGSYEQYF.

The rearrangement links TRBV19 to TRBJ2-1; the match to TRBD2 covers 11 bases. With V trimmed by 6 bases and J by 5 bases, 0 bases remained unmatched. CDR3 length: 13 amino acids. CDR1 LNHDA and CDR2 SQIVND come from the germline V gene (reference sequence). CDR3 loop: CASRTSGNNEQFF. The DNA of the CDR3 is TGTGCCAGTAGGACTAGCGGGAACAATGAGCAGTTCTTC.

This CDR3 is CASSPMADSNYGYTF. The DNA for the CDR3 is TGTGCCAGCAGCCCCATGGCAGATTCTAACTATGGCTACACCTTC. The V and J genes are TRBV9 and TRBJ1-2; no clear D. The germline CDR1 and CDR2 sequences are SGDLS and YYNGEE. CDR3 length: 15 residues. V dropped 4 bases and J dropped 0 bases, with 13 bases sitting between them.

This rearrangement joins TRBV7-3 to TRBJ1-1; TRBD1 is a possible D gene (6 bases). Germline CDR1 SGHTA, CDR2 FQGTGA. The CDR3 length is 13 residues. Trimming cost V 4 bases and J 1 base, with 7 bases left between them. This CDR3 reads CASSSGQNTEAFF. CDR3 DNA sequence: TGTGCCAGCAGCTCGGGACAGAACACTGAAGCTTTCTTT. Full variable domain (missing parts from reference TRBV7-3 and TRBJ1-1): GAGVSQTPSNKVTEKGKYVELRCDPISGHTALYWYRQSLGQGPEFLIYFQGTGAADDSGLPNDRFFAVRPEGSVSTLKIQRTERGDSAVYLCASSSGQNTEAFFGQGTRLTVV.

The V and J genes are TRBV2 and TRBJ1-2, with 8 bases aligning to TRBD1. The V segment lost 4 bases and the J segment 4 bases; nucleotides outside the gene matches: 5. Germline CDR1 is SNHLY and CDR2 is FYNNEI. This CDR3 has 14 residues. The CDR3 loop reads CASSVQGAAYGYTF. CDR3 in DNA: TGTGCCAGCAGTGTGCAGGGGGCAGCCTATGGCTACACCTTC. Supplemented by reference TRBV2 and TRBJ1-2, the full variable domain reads EPEVTQTPSHQVTQMGQEVILRCVPISNHLYFYWYRQILGQKVEFLVSFYNNEISEKSEIFDDQFSVERPDGSNFTLKIRSTKLEDSAMYFCASSVQGAAYGYTFGSGTRLTVV.

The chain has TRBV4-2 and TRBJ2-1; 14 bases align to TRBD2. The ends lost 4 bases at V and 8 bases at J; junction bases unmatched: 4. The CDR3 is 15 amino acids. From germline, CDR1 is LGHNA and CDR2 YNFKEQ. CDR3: CASSPGLAGADEQFF. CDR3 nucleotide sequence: TGTGCCAGCAGCCCGGGACTAGCGGGGGCGGATGAGCAGTTCTTC.

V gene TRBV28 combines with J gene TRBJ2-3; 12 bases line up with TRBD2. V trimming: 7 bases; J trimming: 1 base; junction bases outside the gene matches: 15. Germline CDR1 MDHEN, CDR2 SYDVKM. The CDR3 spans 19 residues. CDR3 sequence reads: CASTVELTSGSKGTDTQYF. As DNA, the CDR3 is TGTGCCAGCACTGTAGAACTGACTAGCGGGAGTAAGGGCACAGATACGCAGTATTTT.

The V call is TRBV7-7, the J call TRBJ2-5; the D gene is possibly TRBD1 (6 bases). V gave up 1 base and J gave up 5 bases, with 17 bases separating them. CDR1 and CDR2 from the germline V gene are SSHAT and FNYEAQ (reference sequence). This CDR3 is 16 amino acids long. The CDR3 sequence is CASSLGGQLQSETQYF. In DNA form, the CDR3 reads TGTGCCAGCAGCTTAGGTGGACAGCTTCAATCCGAGACCCAGTACTTC.

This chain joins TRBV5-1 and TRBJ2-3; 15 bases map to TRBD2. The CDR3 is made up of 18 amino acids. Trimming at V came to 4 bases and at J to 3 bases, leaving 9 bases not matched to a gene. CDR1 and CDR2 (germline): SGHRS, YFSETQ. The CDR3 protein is CASSPGLAGGPLTDTQYF. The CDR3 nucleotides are TGCGCCAGCAGCCCTGGACTAGCGGGAGGGCCCTTAACAGATACGCAGTATTTT.

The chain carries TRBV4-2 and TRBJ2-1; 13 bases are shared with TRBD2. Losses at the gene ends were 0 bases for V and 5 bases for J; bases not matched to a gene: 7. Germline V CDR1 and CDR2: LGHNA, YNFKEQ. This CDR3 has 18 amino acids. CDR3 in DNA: TGTGCCAGCAGCCAAGACGAGGCAGGGACTAGCGGGGACAATGAGCAGTTCTTC. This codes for CASSQDEAGTSGDNEQFF.

This CDR3 reads CASSTPGTGNEKLFF. CDR3 sequence (DNA): TGTGCCAGCAGCACCCCCGGGACAGGCAATGAAAAACTGTTTTTT. The gene calls are TRBV28 and TRBJ1-4, with TRBD1 identical over 8 bases. This CDR3 spans 15 amino acids. Losses at the gene ends were 6 bases for V and 5 bases for J; bases not matched to a gene: 8. Germline lookup yields CDR1 MDHEN and CDR2 SYDVKM.

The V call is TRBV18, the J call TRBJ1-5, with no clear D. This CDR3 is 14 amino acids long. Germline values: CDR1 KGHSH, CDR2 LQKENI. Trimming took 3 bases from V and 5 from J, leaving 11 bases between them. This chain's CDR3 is CASSPAGGDQPQHF. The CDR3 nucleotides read TGTGCCAGCTCACCGGCCGGCGGGGATCAGCCCCAGCATTTT. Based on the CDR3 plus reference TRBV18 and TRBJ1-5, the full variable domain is NAGVMQNPRHLVRRRGQEARLRCSPMKGHSHVYWYRQLPEEGLKFMVYLQKENIIDESGMPKERFSAEFPKEGPSILRIQQVVRGDSAAYFCASSPAGGDQPQHFGDGTRLSIL.

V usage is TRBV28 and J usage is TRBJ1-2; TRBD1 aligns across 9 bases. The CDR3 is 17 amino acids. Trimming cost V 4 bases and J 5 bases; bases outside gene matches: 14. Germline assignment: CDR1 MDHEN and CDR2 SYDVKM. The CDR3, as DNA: TGTGCCAGCAGTTCTCGACCGGGACAGGGTATAGGGTATGGCTACACCTTC. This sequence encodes CASSSRPGQGIGYGYTF.

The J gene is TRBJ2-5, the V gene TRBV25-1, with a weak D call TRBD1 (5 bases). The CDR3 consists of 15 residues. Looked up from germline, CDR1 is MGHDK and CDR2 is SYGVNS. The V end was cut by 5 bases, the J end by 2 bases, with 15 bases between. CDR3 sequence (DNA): TGTGCCAGCAGTACCGACAGCGACCTACAAGAGACCCAGTACTTC. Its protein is CASSTDSDLQETQYF.

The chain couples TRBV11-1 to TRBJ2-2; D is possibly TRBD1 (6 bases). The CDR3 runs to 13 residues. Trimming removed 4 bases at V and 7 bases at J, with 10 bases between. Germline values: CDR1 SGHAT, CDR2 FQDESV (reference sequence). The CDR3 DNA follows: TGTGCCAGCAGCTCCACAGGGATCGGGGAGCTGTTTTTT. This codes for CASSSTGIGELFF.

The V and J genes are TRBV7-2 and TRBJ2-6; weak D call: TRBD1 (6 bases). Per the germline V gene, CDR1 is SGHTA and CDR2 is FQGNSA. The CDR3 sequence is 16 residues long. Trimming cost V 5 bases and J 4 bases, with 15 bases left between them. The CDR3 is CASSPHRAPGANVLTF. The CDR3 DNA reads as TGTGCCAGCAGCCCGCACAGGGCCCCCGGGGCCAACGTCCTGACTTTC.

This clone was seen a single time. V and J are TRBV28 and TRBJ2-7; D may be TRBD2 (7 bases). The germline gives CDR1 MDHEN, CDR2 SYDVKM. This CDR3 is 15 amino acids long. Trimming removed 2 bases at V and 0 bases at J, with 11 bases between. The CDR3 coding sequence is TGTGCCAGCAGTTTAGGGGGGGCCGGCTCCTACGAGCAGTACTTC. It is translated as CASSLGGAGSYEQYF.

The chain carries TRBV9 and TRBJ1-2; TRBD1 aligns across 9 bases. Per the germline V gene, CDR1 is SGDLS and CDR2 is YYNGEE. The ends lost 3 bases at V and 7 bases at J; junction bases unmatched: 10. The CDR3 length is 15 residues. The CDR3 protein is CASSGSGQGGGGYTF. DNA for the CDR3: TGTGCCAGCAGCGGCTCGGGACAGGGAGGAGGTGGCTACACCTTC.